The 13 T cell receptor beta chains listed next were all sequenced from one sample in a study of shared clonotypes between healthy human individuals. TCRdb keeps only in-frame clones here, not all; method: immunoSEQ multiplex PCR. Of roughly 1,600,000 clones in the sample, just under 99% are singletons; the top ten hold under 0.45%. What was sequenced was naive CD4+ T cells sorted from blood. Subset here: CD45RA+ positively selected. The receptors derive from a man aged 25 to 45 in good health.

The DNA for the CDR3 is TGTGCCAGCACAGCGAGCCTCTCCTACAATGAGCAGTTCTTC. Translating it yields CASTASLSYNEQFF. The chain carries TRBV2 and TRBJ2-1; D unresolved. CDR1 is SNHLY, CDR2 FYNNEI, per germline. The CDR3 extends over 14 amino acids. Deletions cut 7 bases from V and 0 bases from J, with 10 bases between.

The rearrangement joins TRBV6-5 to TRBJ2-7; D ambiguous. There are 15 residues in the CDR3. From germline, CDR1 is MNHEY and CDR2 SVGAGI. Trimming left V 0 bases short and J 2 bases short, with 11 bases between. The CDR3 coding sequence is TGTGCCAGCAGTTACTCGAATCAACCAACCTACGAGCAGTACTTC. This encodes CASSYSNQPTYEQYF.

The V and J genes are TRBV4-3 and TRBJ2-1; 9 nucleotides match TRBD2. The CDR3 is 17 residues long. V lost 0 bases to trimming and J lost 6 bases; unmatched junction nucleotides: 9. The germline V gene has CDR1 LGHNA and CDR2 YSLEER. The CDR3 DNA is TGCGCCAGCAGCCAAGATAGTTTTAGCGGGGGCTTCAATGAGCAGTTCTTC. Its translation: CASSQDSFSGGFNEQFF.

The V call is TRBV7-6, the J call TRBJ1-1, with TRBD1 identical over 7 bases. The CDR3 contains 15 residues. Germline CDR1 is SGHVS and CDR2 is FNYEAQ. The V gene end was trimmed by 3 bases and the J gene end by 0 bases; junction bases not matched to a gene: 4. The chain's CDR3 is CASSFGDSMNTEAFF. The CDR3 DNA follows: TGTGCCAGCAGCTTTGGGGACAGCATGAACACTGAAGCTTTCTTT.

This clone was seen a single time. The chain employs TRBV6-5 and TRBJ2-1, with a possible D match to TRBD2 (5 bases). V dropped 0 bases and J dropped 9 bases, with 12 bases sitting between them. Per germline, CDR1 MNHEY and CDR2 SVGAGI. The CDR3 contains 14 residues. CDR3 region: CASSYSNLGIEQFF. The CDR3 bases are TGTGCCAGCAGTTACTCGAACCTCGGGATTGAGCAGTTCTTC.

The chain joins TRBV28 to TRBJ1-5; TRBD1 might be the D (6 bases). The V and J ends lost 6 bases and 1 base respectively, with 16 bases between them. Germline V lookup: CDR1 MDHEN, CDR2 SYDVKM. The CDR3 extends over 16 amino acids. The CDR3: CASSISGARSNQPQHF. The CDR3 region has the DNA TGTGCCAGCAGCATCTCAGGGGCACGGAGCAATCAGCCCCAGCATTTT.

The genes are TRBV19 and TRBJ2-2; maybe TRBD2 (5 bases). This CDR3 comprises 13 residues. V was shortened by 10 bases and J by 0 bases, with 9 bases between the two germline ends. CDR1 LNHDA and CDR2 SQIVND come from the germline V gene (reference sequence). The CDR3: CATRTANTGELFF. CDR3 DNA sequence: TGTGCCACGAGGACTGCGAACACCGGGGAGCTGTTTTTT. Supplemented by reference TRBV19 and TRBJ2-2, the full variable domain reads DGGITQSPKYLFRKEGQNVTLSCEQNLNHDAMYWYRQDPGQGLRLIYYSQIVNDFQKGDIAEGYSVSREKKESFPLTVTSAQKNPTAFYLCATRTANTGELFFGEGSRLTVL.

The chain links TRBV9 to TRBJ1-3, with 7 positions matching TRBD1. The CDR3 runs 15 residues. The ends lost 3 bases at V and 1 base at J; junction bases unmatched: 4. Germline assignment: CDR1 SGDLS and CDR2 YYNGEE. CDR3 sequence (DNA): TGTGCCAGCAGCGCGGCGACAGGGTCTGGAAACACCATATATTTT. Encoded protein: CASSAATGSGNTIYF.

The sample holds one count of this clone. The chain is built from TRBV2 and TRBJ2-5; D is unclear. Trimming took off 7 bases at V and 4 bases at J, with 13 bases between the two ends. The germline CDR1 and CDR2 sequences are SNHLY and FYNNEI. This CDR3 region has 13 residues. CDR3 bases: TGTGCCAGCATGGGAAATAATGGAGAGACCCAGTACTTC. Its protein product is CASMGNNGETQYF.

The CDR3 protein is CASSLSANNQPQHF. In DNA form, the CDR3 reads TGTGCCAGCAGTTTATCAGCAAACAATCAGCCCCAGCATTTT. V is TRBV28 and J is TRBJ1-5; D unclear. The CDR3 is made up of 14 amino acids. Germline-derived CDR1 and CDR2 are MDHEN and SYDVKM. V gave up 1 base and J gave up 3 bases, with 7 bases separating them.

CDR3 coding DNA: TGTGCCAGCAGCTTAGTATCGGGTTTCGCCGGGGAGCTGTTTTTT. Translation: CASSLVSGFAGELFF. The V and J genes are TRBV7-7 and TRBJ2-2; D gene unclear. The CDR3 sequence is 15 residues long. V was cut by 1 base and J by 6 bases, with 12 bases left in between. CDR1 is SSHAT and CDR2 is FNYEAQ in the germline V gene (reference sequence).

This chain joins TRBV19 and TRBJ2-7, with D possibly TRBD2 on 6 matching bases. This CDR3 region has 19 residues. Germline CDR1 reads LNHDA; CDR2 reads SQIVND (reference sequence). The ends were cut back, 4 bases at V and 3 bases at J, with 28 bases in the middle. This chain's CDR3 is CASSKAHRPWGDRYYEQYF. As DNA, the CDR3 is TGTGCCAGTAGTAAGGCTCACCGGCCCTGGGGGGACCGGTACTACGAGCAGTACTTC.

V is TRBV21-1 and J is TRBJ2-5; the DNA was not used to check the table's D call, TRBD2. TRBV21-1 counts as a pseudogene. The CDR3 covers 12 residues. The CDR3 DNA sequence: TGTGCCAGCATCTTCAAGTCCGGTCTTTATAACTTC. This translates into CASIFKSGLYNF.